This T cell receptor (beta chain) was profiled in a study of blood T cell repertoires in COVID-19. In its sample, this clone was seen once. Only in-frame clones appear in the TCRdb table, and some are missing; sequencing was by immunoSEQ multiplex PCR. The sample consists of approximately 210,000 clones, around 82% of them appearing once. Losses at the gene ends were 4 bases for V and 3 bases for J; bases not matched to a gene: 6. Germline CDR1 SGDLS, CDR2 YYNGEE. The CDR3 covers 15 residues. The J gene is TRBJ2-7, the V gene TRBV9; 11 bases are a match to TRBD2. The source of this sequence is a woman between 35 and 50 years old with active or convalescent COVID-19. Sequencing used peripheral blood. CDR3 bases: TGTGCCAGCAGCCCCCGGACTAGCGGGCACTACGAGCAGTACTTC. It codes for CASSPRTSGHYEQYF.